The following is a T cell receptor beta chain sequence with its context. Its matching antigen is unknown. The germline V and J ends were trimmed by 0 bases and 8 bases, with 17 bases remaining between them. The germline CDR1 and CDR2 sequences are MGHRA and YSYEKL. This CDR3 spans 16 amino acids. Assay: immunoSEQ multiplex PCR; the TCRdb copy retains only in-frame clones and omits some. This sample has about 50,000 clones, with 65% to 85% found just once. These data come from a study of a mutant IDH1 vaccine in newly diagnosed glioma. Study-wide background: Patients received vaccination from 4-6 weeks after radiotherapy alone, or with temozolomide cycles.

Time point indicated: week 47, end of study. A 20-mer mutant IDH1 peptide at 300 ug was injected subcutaneously with topical imiquimod. New IDH1-mutant, ATRX-lost WHO grade 3 or 4 astrocytomas occurred in donors. Material: PBMCs, obtained from a glioma patient whose treatment included an IDH1 peptide vaccine. This chain links TRBV4-1 with TRBJ2-1; D may be TRBD2 (5 bases). The clonotype was recovered from a woman in her 30s with glioma. Some clones in this sample may be carry-over from other donors' samples. This chain's CDR3 is CASSQDYTMGSDEQFF. CDR3 coding DNA: TGCGCCAGCAGCCAAGATTATACCATGGGGAGCGATGAGCAGTTCTTC.